This T cell receptor (beta chain) stems from a study of blood T cell repertoires in COVID-19. Whole-study context: PBMCs, B-cell-depleted T cells, or T cells provided the cDNA or gDNA that made up the material.

The J segment lost 6 bases and the V segment lost 5 bases, leaving 11 bases of the junction unmatched. There are 16 residues in the CDR3. Germline CDR1 MNHEY, CDR2 SMNVEV (reference sequence). Method: immunoSEQ multiplex PCR; TCRdb's copy keeps in-frame clones and lacks some. The table lists 130,000 to 150,000 clones, 87% of them singletons. The TCR was taken from an elderly man with acute or convalescent COVID-19. The J gene is TRBJ1-5, the V gene TRBV27; 9 bases are a match to TRBD1. The source material was peripheral blood. The CDR3 is CASSPLTGTGLQPQHF. In nucleotides, the CDR3 is TGTGCCAGCAGTCCGCTCACCGGGACAGGGCTTCAGCCCCAGCATTTT.